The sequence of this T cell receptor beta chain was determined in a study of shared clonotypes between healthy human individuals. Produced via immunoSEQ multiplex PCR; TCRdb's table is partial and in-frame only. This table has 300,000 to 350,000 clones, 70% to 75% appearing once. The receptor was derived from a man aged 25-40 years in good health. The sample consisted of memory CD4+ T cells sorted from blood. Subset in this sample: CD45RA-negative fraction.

In DNA form, the CDR3 reads TGTGCCAGCAGCTTTGCGGACAGGGGGCTTAACGGGGAGCTGTTTTTT. Protein sequence: CASSFADRGLNGELFF. This chain connects TRBV7-9 to TRBJ2-2; 11 bases fit TRBD1. CDR1 is SEHNR and CDR2 is FQNEAQ in the germline V gene (reference sequence). The CDR3 has 16 amino acids. V gave up 3 bases and J gave up 7 bases; unmatched junction bases: 7.